This T cell receptor (beta chain) was documented in a study of T cells in women clearing cervical HPV infection. Turning to the study itself: Cases were women with histologically confirmed HPV16-related CIN3 or worse, including a couple of invasive cancers. Case blood drawn at lesion detection; control blood after infection cleared.

Profiling relied on immunoSEQ multiplex PCR, and the TCRdb table lists in-frame clones only, not all of them. The sample features 36,000 or so clones, with about 3.9% in its top ten. On this clone itself: The read is 3 residues too short to cover the CDR3 end, so that end is filled in from the germline J gene.

Germline loops: CDR1 MDHEN, CDR2 SYDVKM. This CDR3 contains 15 residues. Trimming removed 5 bases at V and 0 bases at J, with 8 bases between. This TCR came from a woman between 18 and 69 years old with a cervical HPV16 infection that either progressed to CIN3+ or cleared (not recorded which). The specimen sequenced was blood buffy coat. V usage is TRBV28 and J usage is TRBJ2-6, with D perhaps given as TRBD1 or TRBD2 (5 bases each). The CDR3 sequence is CASSEGSSGANVLTF. Incomplete CDR3 DNA: TGTGCCAGCAGTGAGGGGAGCTCTGGGGCCAACGTC.